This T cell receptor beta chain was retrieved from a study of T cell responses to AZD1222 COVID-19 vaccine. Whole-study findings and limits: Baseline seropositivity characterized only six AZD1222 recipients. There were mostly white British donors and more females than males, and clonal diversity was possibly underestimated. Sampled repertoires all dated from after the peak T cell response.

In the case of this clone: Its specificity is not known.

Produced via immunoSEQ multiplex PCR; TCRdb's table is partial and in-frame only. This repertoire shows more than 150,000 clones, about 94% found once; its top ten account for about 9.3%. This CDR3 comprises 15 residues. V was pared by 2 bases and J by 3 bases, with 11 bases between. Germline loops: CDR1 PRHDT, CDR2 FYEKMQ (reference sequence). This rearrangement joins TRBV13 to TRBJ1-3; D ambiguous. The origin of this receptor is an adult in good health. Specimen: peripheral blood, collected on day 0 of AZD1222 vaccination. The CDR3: CASSLNLGGGNTIYF. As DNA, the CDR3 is TGTGCCAGCAGCTTAAATCTGGGAGGTGGAAACACCATATATTTT.